The T cell receptor beta chain under discussion was sequenced for a study of human T cells and chemical hapten exposure. Study background: Patch testing placed 0.01% DPC on the upper back, with readings at 6 days. How much TCR each sample yielded varied, mostly because pooled library volumes differed slightly. Study-level results: Positively correlated with patch test score were the counts of PT1 expanded TCRs.

From the RACE reads, TCRdb called clonotypes with MiXCR, one entry per CDR3 protein. The data contain about 380,000 distinct CDR3 sequences, 5.1% of them singletons. Points on this clonotype: Its antigen is unknown.

Germline CDR1 and CDR2: DFQATT and SNEGSKA (reference sequence). Deletions cut 5 bases from V and 4 bases from J, with 17 bases between. The CDR3 consists of 15 residues. Described time point: pre-sensitization, week 0. Regarding treatment: therapeutic diphenylcyclopropenone sensitization with weekly scalp DPC. This sequence originates from a woman between 45 and 60 years old with alopecia areata. Some clones in this sample may be carry-over from other donors' samples. This chain joins TRBV20-1 and TRBJ1-4; perhaps TRBD1 as D (6 bases). The sequencing used whole blood, collected in connection with sensitization to the hapten diphenylcyclopropenone (DPC). The chain's CDR3 is CSALSWTAYNEKLFF. In DNA form, the CDR3 reads TGCAGTGCTCTATCCTGGACAGCCTATAATGAAAAACTGTTTTTT.